The 9 T cell receptor beta chains given below trace back to one sample, sequenced in a study of blood T cell repertoires in COVID-19. Repertoires were generated with immunoSEQ multiplex PCR, while TCRdb's copy carries only in-frame clones and drops some. In the table there are about 100,000 clones, 80% to 95% of which are singletons. Sequenced material: peripheral blood. The source of these receptors is a man aged 55 to 70 with acute or convalescent COVID-19.

The rearrangement joins TRBV18 to TRBJ2-7; D may be TRBD1 (5 bases). Between the trimmed V and J ends, which lost 6 bases and 2 bases, there was a span of 20 bases. Germline-derived CDR1 and CDR2 are KGHSH and LQKENI. CDR3 length equals 16 residues. CDR3 amino acids: CASSQEKGNFPYEQYF. CDR3 bases: TGTGCCAGCTCCCAGGAGAAGGGGAACTTTCCCTACGAGCAGTACTTC.

This clone occurred once. The chain joins TRBV2 to TRBJ1-5; D is possibly TRBD1 (5 bases). The CDR3 contains 15 residues. The germline CDR1 and CDR2 sequences are SNHLY and FYNNEI. V was pared by 5 bases and J by 3 bases, with 14 bases between. In DNA, the CDR3 is TGTGCCAGCAGTCGGGTAACAGGTCTCAATCAGCCCCAGCATTTT. This codes for CASSRVTGLNQPQHF. The full variable domain, completed using reference TRBV2 and TRBJ1-5, is EPEVTQTPSHQVTQMGQEVILRCVPISNHLYFYWYRQILGQKVEFLVSFYNNEISEKSEIFDDQFSVERPDGSNFTLKIRSTKLEDSAMYFCASSRVTGLNQPQHFGDGTRLSIL.

The chain employs TRBV19 and TRBJ2-5; possible D gene TRBD1, 6 bases. Germline V gene lookup returns CDR1 LNHDA and CDR2 SQIVND (reference sequence). The ends were cut back, 5 bases at V and 1 base at J, with 20 bases in the middle. The CDR3 runs 17 residues. CDR3 sequence reads: CASSSKYRVIIQETQYF. As DNA, the CDR3 is TGTGCCAGTAGTTCCAAGTACAGGGTAATTATCCAAGAGACCCAGTACTTC.

The CDR3: CASSGTSANTGELFF. The DNA of the CDR3 is TGTGCCAGTAGTGGGACTAGCGCCAACACCGGGGAGCTGTTTTTT. This chain uses TRBV19 with TRBJ2-2, with 10 bases identical to TRBD2. After removal of 5 bases from V and 2 bases from J, the junction contained 2 bases not matched to a gene. The CDR3 consists of 15 residues. Germline V CDR1 and CDR2: LNHDA, SQIVND (reference sequence).

The J gene is TRBJ1-2, the V gene TRBV10-3; D is ambiguous. With 3 bases removed from V and 4 bases from J, the gap between germline ends came to 12 bases. Germline CDR1 is ENHRY and CDR2 is SYGVKD. The CDR3 is made up of 14 amino acids. CDR3 coding DNA: TGTGCCATCAGTGACCCCCGGGATTCCTATGGCTACACCTTC. Amino acids: CAISDPRDSYGYTF.

This chain connects TRBV15 to TRBJ1-3, with a weak D call TRBD1 (5 bases). V was clipped by 0 bases and J by 2 bases, with 8 bases between them. The CDR3 covers 15 residues. Germline V lookup: CDR1 LNHNV, CDR2 YYDKDF (reference sequence). The CDR3 region is CATSRDPGAGNTIYF. In DNA, the CDR3 is TGTGCCACCAGCAGAGATCCGGGGGCTGGAAACACCATATATTTT.

V and J are TRBV28 and TRBJ2-2; the D is unclear. CDR1 is MDHEN, CDR2 SYDVKM, per germline. The CDR3 has 12 amino acids. The V end lost 3 bases, the J end lost 6 bases, and 5 bases lay between the germline ends. The CDR3: CASSFVAGELFF. CDR3 DNA: TGTGCCAGCAGTTTTGTAGCCGGGGAGCTGTTTTTT.

V usage is TRBV10-2 and J usage is TRBJ2-7; the D is unclear. Trimming stripped 0 bases from V and 7 bases from J, with 7 bases between. From germline, CDR1 is WSHSY and CDR2 SAAADI. CDR3 size: 12 residues. CDR3 residues: CASSESSWEQYF. The CDR3 bases are TGCGCCAGCAGTGAGTCGAGTTGGGAGCAGTACTTC.

This clone was seen only once. This chain uses TRBV20-1 with TRBJ2-7; no reliable D call. Trimming took 3 bases from V and 3 from J, leaving 9 bases between them. This CDR3 has 12 residues. Per the germline V gene, CDR1 is DFQATT and CDR2 is SNEGSKA (reference sequence). The CDR3: CSASGTGYEQYF. CDR3 sequence (DNA): TGCAGTGCTAGTGGTACGGGCTACGAGCAGTACTTC.